Below, 11 T cell receptor beta chains from the same sample are listed, as sequenced in a study of cytomegalovirus exposure and HLA in healthy donors. Clones were read by immunoSEQ multiplex PCR, and TCRdb kept only the in-frame ones, dropping some. Found here are around 190,000 clones, roughly 85% of them singletons; the top ten hold about 15%. Specimen: PBMCs. The receptors were gathered from a man younger than 35 in good health and CMV-seropositive.

The rearrangement uses TRBV9 and TRBJ1-2; 7 nucleotides match TRBD1. The CDR3 contains 17 residues. CDR1 is SGDLS and CDR2 is YYNGEE in the germline V gene. Trimming cost V 3 bases and J 5 bases; bases outside gene matches: 16. CDR3 DNA sequence: TGTGCCAGCAGCGACCGTTGGGACGGGACAGATCTATATGGCTACACCTTC. Its translation: CASSDRWDGTDLYGYTF.

The rearrangement joins TRBV27 to TRBJ2-1; 10 bases align to TRBD2. The CDR3 totals 20 residues. Trimming removed 6 bases from V and 0 bases from J; junction bases left unmatched: 17. CDR1 and CDR2 from the germline V gene are MNHEY and SMNVEV (reference sequence). CDR3 protein: CASRRGLAGAIRSSYNEQFF. CDR3 DNA sequence: TGTGCCAGCAGACGGGGGCTAGCGGGAGCGATTAGGAGCTCCTACAATGAGCAGTTCTTC.

The chain couples TRBV2 to TRBJ2-1; D may be TRBD2 (7 bases). The V gene's germline CDR1 is SNHLY and CDR2 FYNNEI. The CDR3 length is 18 residues. V shed 0 bases and J shed 8 bases, with 23 bases lying between them. The CDR3 loop reads CASSEAGVGLRGEDEQFF. The DNA for the CDR3 is TGTGCCAGCAGTGAAGCTGGGGTGGGACTAAGGGGGGAGGATGAGCAGTTCTTC.

The chain links TRBV6-1 to TRBJ2-2, with D tentatively TRBD1 (6 bases). The V end lost 7 bases, the J end lost 3 bases, and 15 bases lay between the germline ends. CDR1 is MNHNS and CDR2 is SASEGT in the germline V gene. The CDR3 extends over 15 amino acids. The chain's CDR3 is CASKGQPFDTGELFF. CDR3 in DNA: TGTGCCAGCAAAGGACAGCCCTTTGACACCGGGGAGCTGTTTTTT.

The chain employs TRBV5-4 and TRBJ1-1, with D possibly matching TRBD1 (5 bases). Trimming removed 3 bases at V and 4 bases at J, with 10 bases between. The CDR3 is 13 amino acids. Germline V lookup: CDR1 SGHNT, CDR2 YYREEE (reference sequence). The CDR3, as DNA: TGTGCCAGCAGCTGGCGCGGGGGCACTGAAGCTTTCTTT. This codes for CASSWRGGTEAFF.

The chain uses TRBV18 and TRBJ2-2; a possible D gene is TRBD2 (6 bases). Trimming took 2 bases from V and 3 from J, leaving 16 bases between them. CDR1 and CDR2 (germline): KGHSH, LQKENI. The CDR3 loop spans 17 amino acids. CDR3 residues: CASSPRLGAGDTGELFF. The CDR3 DNA reads as TGTGCCAGCTCACCAAGGCTTGGAGCGGGCGACACCGGGGAGCTGTTTTTT.

This chain uses TRBV5-4 with TRBJ2-4; D possibly corresponds to TRBD1 (6 bases). The germline V and J ends were trimmed by 1 base and 5 bases, with 7 bases remaining between them. CDR1 SGHNT and CDR2 YYREEE come from the germline V gene (reference sequence). This CDR3 is built from 13 residues. CDR3 protein: CASSLPGENIQYF. The CDR3 DNA reads TGTGCCAGCAGCTTGCCAGGGGAAAACATTCAGTACTTC.

This chain uses TRBV6-1 with TRBJ2-3; 7 bases align to TRBD2. This CDR3 comprises 15 residues. V shed 3 bases, J shed 1 base, and the junction held 4 bases outside the gene matches. CDR1 and CDR2 (germline): MNHNS, SASEGT. In DNA form, the CDR3 reads TGTGCCAGCAGTGACCGTGCGGGGGGCACAGATACGCAGTATTTT. Its translation: CASSDRAGGTDTQYF.

This sequence joins TRBV9 and TRBJ2-1; possible D gene TRBD1, 6 bases. The CDR3 has 17 amino acids. Trimming took 4 bases from V and 2 from J, leaving 19 bases between them. The germline gives CDR1 SGDLS, CDR2 YYNGEE. CDR3 protein: CASSPPGRGSTYNEQFF. CDR3 DNA sequence: TGTGCCAGCAGCCCCCCGGGCAGGGGAAGCACCTACAATGAGCAGTTCTTC.

V is TRBV7-9 and J is TRBJ1-3, with D possibly matching TRBD1 (5 bases). Trimming shortened V by 4 bases and J by 8 bases, and 9 bases separated the two germline ends. The CDR3 is 12 residues long. Germline V lookup: CDR1 SEHNR, CDR2 FQNEAQ (reference sequence). DNA for the CDR3: TGTGCCAGCAGCTCCGAAGGGGACACCATATATTTT. As protein: CASSSEGDTIYF. Based on the CDR3 plus reference TRBV7-9 and TRBJ1-3, the full variable domain is DTGVSQNPRHKITKRGQNVTFRCDPISEHNRLYWYRQTLGQGPEFLTYFQNEAQLEKSRLLSDRFSAERPKGSFSTLEIQRTEQGDSAMYLCASSSEGDTIYFGEGSWLTVV.

The chain has TRBV28 and TRBJ1-5; D unresolved. Trimming removed 8 bases from V and 12 bases from J, with 20 bases in between. The CDR3 loop spans 13 amino acids. Germline CDR1 is MDHEN and CDR2 is SYDVKM. CDR3 nucleotides: TGTGCCAGCGGCAATAGTGTTAGTAAGCGCCAGCATTTT. This encodes CASGNSVSKRQHF.